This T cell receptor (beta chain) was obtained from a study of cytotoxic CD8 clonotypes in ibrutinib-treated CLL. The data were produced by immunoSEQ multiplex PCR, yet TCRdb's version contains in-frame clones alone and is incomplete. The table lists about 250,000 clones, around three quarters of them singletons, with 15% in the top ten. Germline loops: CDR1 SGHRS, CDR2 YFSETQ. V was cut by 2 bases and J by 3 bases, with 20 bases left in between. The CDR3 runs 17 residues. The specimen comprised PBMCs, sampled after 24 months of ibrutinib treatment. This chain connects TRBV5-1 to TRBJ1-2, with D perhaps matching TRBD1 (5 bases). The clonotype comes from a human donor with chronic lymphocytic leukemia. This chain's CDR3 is CASSFLGGTAVDYGYTF. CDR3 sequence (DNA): TGCGCCAGCAGCTTTCTTGGGGGTACGGCGGTGGACTATGGCTACACCTTC. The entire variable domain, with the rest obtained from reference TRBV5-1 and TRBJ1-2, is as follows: KAGVTQTPRYLIKTRGQQVTLSCSPISGHRSVSWYQQTPGQGLQFLFEYFSETQRNKGNFPGRFSGRQFSNSRSEMNVSTLELGDSALYLCASSFLGGTAVDYGYTFGSGTRLTVV.